Below, 27 T cell receptor beta chains from the same sample are listed, as sequenced in a study of CD8+ T cells in alopecia areata. The treatment was: oral pan-JAK inhibitor, 5-10 mg twice daily. The sequencing template was cDNA reverse transcribed from extracted RNA. Assay used: immunoSEQ multiplex PCR; TCRdb lists only in-frame clones, some missing. The table shows around 100,000 clones, with 85% to 90% occurring only once. The input for sequencing was CD8+ T cells sorted from blood, taken between weeks 30 and 35, from a patient treated with tofacitinib. The origin of the receptors is a human donor with alopecia areata.

In this sample, this clone turned up a few times. V usage is TRBV11-1 and J usage is TRBJ2-7; D not resolved. Trimming took off 1 base at V and 0 bases at J, with 7 bases between the two ends. The germline V gene encodes CDR1 SGHAT and CDR2 FQDESV (reference sequence). This CDR3 is 14 amino acids long. CDR3 sequence (DNA): TGTGCCAGCAGCTTAGGGATGGACTCCTACGAGCAGTACTTC. It is translated as CASSLGMDSYEQYF.

This clone was seen a single time. The V gene is TRBV7-6, the J gene TRBJ2-1, with D hard to call. V was pared by 4 bases and J by 7 bases, with 11 bases between. The CDR3 length is 13 residues. The germline V gene encodes CDR1 SGHVS and CDR2 FNYEAQ. The CDR3 region is CASSSPLRNEQFF. CDR3 bases: TGTGCCAGCAGCTCGCCCCTTCGGAATGAGCAGTTCTTC. Full variable domain (missing parts from reference TRBV7-6 and TRBJ2-1): GAGVSQSPRYKVTKRGQDVALRCDPISGHVSLYWYRQALGQGPEFLTYFNYEAQQDKSGLPNDRFSAERPEGSISTLTIQRTEQRDSAMYRCASSSPLRNEQFFGPGTRLTVL.

V and J are TRBV7-9 and TRBJ2-2; possibly TRBD1 or TRBD2 for D (5 bases each). The V end was cut by 5 bases, the J end by 6 bases, with 19 bases between. The CDR3 runs 16 residues. CDR1 and CDR2 from the germline V gene are SEHNR and FQNEAQ (reference sequence). The CDR3 coding sequence is TGTGCCAGCAGCACCGAGGGGCGACTAAATGCCGGGGAGCTGTTTTTT. This translates into CASSTEGRLNAGELFF.

This clone appeared once. The CDR3 nucleotides read TGTGCCAGCAGCTTCTGGGAGGGAATCGGGGAGCTGTTTTTT. It translates to CASSFWEGIGELFF. The chain couples TRBV5-4 to TRBJ2-2; 7 bases agree with TRBD2. CDR1 is SGHNT, CDR2 YYREEE, per germline (reference sequence). J was trimmed by 7 bases and V by 2 bases; bases with no gene match: 5. This CDR3 region has 14 residues.

The chain is built from TRBV12-5 and TRBJ2-5, with a tentative D call TRBD2 (6 bases). Germline CDR1 LGHNT, CDR2 FRNRAP. V lost 2 bases and J 2 bases, leaving 15 bases between the germline ends. CDR3 size: 16 residues. CDR3 DNA sequence: TGTGCTAGTGGTTTGCCTAGCGCAGGGCTACAAGAGACCCAGTACTTC. It codes for CASGLPSAGLQETQYF.

The V call is TRBV2, the J call TRBJ2-3, with D tentatively TRBD2 (6 bases). From germline, CDR1 is SNHLY and CDR2 FYNNEI. V lost 6 bases, J lost 2 bases, and 24 bases lay in between. The CDR3 loop spans 18 amino acids. CDR3 sequence (DNA): TGTGCCAGCAGCATCCTTCACCTGCTAGCGTTTGACACAGATACGCAGTATTTT. This translates into CASSILHLLAFDTDTQYF. The full variable domain, in which reference TRBV2 and TRBJ2-3 provide the parts outside the CDR3, is EPEVTQTPSHQVTQMGQEVILRCVPISNHLYFYWYRQILGQKVEFLVSFYNNEISEKSEIFDDQFSVERPDGSNFTLKIRSTKLEDSAMYFCASSILHLLAFDTDTQYFGPGTRLTVL.

The V call is TRBV27, the J call TRBJ2-7; 9 bases line up with TRBD1. The CDR3 is 15 amino acids. Germline CDR1 reads MNHEY; CDR2 reads SMNVEV (reference sequence). V was clipped by 5 bases and J by 3 bases; unmatched bases: 8. The CDR3 nucleotides read TGTGCCAGCAGTGAAGCCCCGGGACAGGGCTACGAGCAGTACTTC. Protein product: CASSEAPGQGYEQYF.

The V call is TRBV19, the J call TRBJ1-1; 7 bases match TRBD1. After removal of 9 bases from V and 0 bases from J, the junction contained 4 bases not matched to a gene. The CDR3 is 13 residues long. Germline CDR1 LNHDA, CDR2 SQIVND (reference sequence). CDR3 DNA: TGTGCCAGCCGGGGACAGATGAACACTGAAGCTTTCTTT. This codes for CASRGQMNTEAFF. Based on the CDR3 plus reference TRBV19 and TRBJ1-1, the full variable domain is DGGITQSPKYLFRKEGQNVTLSCEQNLNHDAMYWYRQDPGQGLRLIYYSQIVNDFQKGDIAEGYSVSREKKESFPLTVTSAQKNPTAFYLCASRGQMNTEAFFGQGTRLTVV.

The chain joins TRBV5-5 to TRBJ2-5, with 11 bases lining up with TRBD2. The CDR3 totals 20 residues. V shed 0 bases, J shed 4 bases, and the junction held 17 bases outside the gene matches. In germline, CDR1 is SGHKS, CDR2 YYEKEE (reference sequence). Here the CDR3 reads CASSLAVTSGSLPPPETQYF. In DNA, the CDR3 is TGTGCCAGCAGCTTGGCCGTAACTAGCGGGAGCCTACCGCCTCCAGAGACCCAGTACTTC.

This clone was seen more than once but under ten times. The sample carries other DNA sequences with the same CDR3. The chain is built from TRBV2 and TRBJ1-1; the D gene is possibly TRBD1 (5 bases). From germline, CDR1 is SNHLY and CDR2 FYNNEI. Between the trimmed V and J ends, which lost 6 bases and 5 bases, there was a span of 13 bases. The CDR3 covers 13 residues. The chain's CDR3 is CASRGQGNTEAFF. The CDR3 nucleotides read TGTGCCAGCAGGGGTCAGGGAAATACTGAAGCTTTCTTT.

The genes are TRBV27 and TRBJ1-4; 7 nucleotides agree with TRBD1. The V gene's germline CDR1 is MNHEY and CDR2 SMNVEV (reference sequence). V dropped 6 bases and J dropped 0; count of bases not matched to a gene: 10. CDR3 length: 17 amino acids. The CDR3 nucleotides read TGTGCCAGCAGATACAGGGGACTACCCGCAACTAATGAAAAACTGTTTTTT. Its protein product is CASRYRGLPATNEKLFF.

V is TRBV29-1 and J is TRBJ1-1; a possible D gene is TRBD1 (5 bases). The V end was cut by 6 bases, the J end by 4 bases, with 12 bases between. The germline V gene encodes CDR1 SQVTM and CDR2 ANQGSEA. The CDR3 runs 12 residues. For the CDR3, the DNA is TGCAGCGTCCTGTCGGGGGGCACTGAAGCTTTCTTT. Translated, it gives CSVLSGGTEAFF.

The V call is TRBV10-1, the J call TRBJ2-3; D gene ambiguous. Germline loops: CDR1 WNHNN, CDR2 SYGVQD (reference sequence). The V gene lost 2 bases and the J gene lost 1 base, with 4 bases spanning the gap. The CDR3 consists of 13 residues. The CDR3 reads CASSERGTDTQYF. CDR3 in DNA: TGCGCCAGCAGTGAGCGGGGCACAGATACGCAGTATTTT.

The V gene is TRBV14, the J gene TRBJ2-1, with D unresolved. Germline V gives CDR1 SGHDN, CDR2 FVKESK. This CDR3 contains 16 residues. Trimming took 0 bases from V and 0 from J, leaving 9 bases between them. The CDR3 nucleotides are TGTGCCAGCAGCCAAGATTCCCTTAGCTCCTACAATGAGCAGTTCTTC. Protein sequence: CASSQDSLSSYNEQFF.

This clone turned up a few times. V usage is TRBV5-4 and J usage is TRBJ2-7, with 7 bases fitting TRBD1. Germline assignment: CDR1 SGHNT and CDR2 YYREEE (reference sequence). This CDR3 region has 15 residues. The V segment lost 4 bases and the J segment 0 bases; nucleotides outside the gene matches: 7. The CDR3 region is CASSPTTGSSYEQYF. The CDR3 DNA reads as TGTGCCAGCAGCCCTACGACAGGGAGCTCCTACGAGCAGTACTTC.

The V and J genes are TRBV9 and TRBJ2-3; possibly TRBD1 for D (5 bases). Deletions cut 4 bases from V and 0 bases from J, with 15 bases between. The CDR3 has 16 amino acids. Germline-derived CDR1 and CDR2 are SGDLS and YYNGEE. Here the CDR3 DNA reads TGTGCCAGCAGCCCCCGGACAACGAGTAGCACAGATACGCAGTATTTT. Translated, it gives CASSPRTTSSTDTQYF.

The chain couples TRBV7-8 to TRBJ2-1; 9 nucleotides agree with TRBD2. CDR1 SGHVS and CDR2 FQNEAQ come from the germline V gene. V was pared by 3 bases and J by 0 bases, with 3 bases of the junction left unmatched. The CDR3 totals 16 residues. The CDR3 nucleotides are TGTGCCAGCAGCTTCCCGACTAGCGGCTCCTACAATGAGCAGTTCTTC. Translating gives CASSFPTSGSYNEQFF.

This clone turned up a few times. Other DNA sequences in this sample translate to the same CDR3. Here the CDR3 reads CASSEGGSPDTQYF. As DNA, the CDR3 is TGTGCCAGCAGTGAAGGCGGGAGCCCAGATACGCAGTATTTT. The V and J genes are TRBV2 and TRBJ2-3, with 7 bases lining up with TRBD2. This CDR3 is built from 14 residues. The V gene end was trimmed by 1 base and the J gene end by 4 bases; junction bases not matched to a gene: 2. CDR1 SNHLY and CDR2 FYNNEI come from the germline V gene.

This chain connects TRBV14 to TRBJ1-2; no clear D. V gave up 0 bases and J gave up 6 bases, with 14 bases separating them. The germline V gene has CDR1 SGHDN and CDR2 FVKESK. The CDR3 has 15 residues. CDR3: CASSQDKVGWNGYTF. The CDR3 coding sequence is TGTGCCAGCAGCCAAGATAAGGTGGGCTGGAATGGCTACACCTTC.

The chain has TRBV5-1 and TRBJ2-1; 7 bases match TRBD1. Per germline, CDR1 SGHRS and CDR2 YFSETQ. This CDR3 has 13 amino acids. V shed 2 bases and J 9 bases; nucleotides not matched to a gene: 5. CDR3 loop: CASSLRGGIEQFF. In DNA, the CDR3 is TGCGCCAGCAGCTTAAGAGGGGGCATTGAGCAGTTCTTC.

This CDR3 is CAISATGTASYEQYF. CDR3 coding DNA: TGTGCCATCAGTGCTACCGGGACAGCCTCCTACGAGCAGTACTTC. The V gene is TRBV10-3, the J gene TRBJ2-7; 7 bases agree with TRBD1. CDR1 is ENHRY, CDR2 SYGVKD, per germline. The CDR3 loop spans 15 amino acids. The ends lost 4 bases at V and 0 bases at J; junction bases unmatched: 6.

J is TRBJ2-2 and V is TRBV7-9, with D perhaps TRBD1 (5 bases). There are 15 residues in the CDR3. V gave up 6 bases and J gave up 3 bases, with 14 bases separating them. Germline-derived CDR1 and CDR2 are SEHNR and FQNEAQ (reference sequence). CDR3 DNA: TGTGCCAGCAGTACCCCTGACAGATACACCGGGGAGCTGTTTTTT. This encodes CASSTPDRYTGELFF.

The chain uses TRBV29-1 and TRBJ2-5; 14 nucleotides match TRBD2. Looked up from germline, CDR1 is SQVTM and CDR2 is ANQGSEA. V lost 0 bases to trimming and J lost 7 bases; unmatched junction nucleotides: 7. CDR3 length: 16 amino acids. CDR3: CSVEDMGLAGEGTQYF. In DNA form, the CDR3 reads TGCAGCGTTGAAGATATGGGACTAGCGGGAGAGGGGACCCAGTACTTC.

The CDR3 bases are TGTGCCAGCAGTTACAGTATTGGCGAGCAGTACTTC. Amino acids: CASSYSIGEQYF. This rearrangement joins TRBV6-6 to TRBJ2-7; the D is unclear. Trimming cost V 2 bases and J 6 bases, with 8 bases left between them. The CDR3 has 12 amino acids. Germline lookup yields CDR1 MNHNY and CDR2 SVGAGI (reference sequence).

The chain recombines TRBV4-1 with TRBJ1-1; 9 bases align to TRBD1. The CDR3 runs to 13 residues. CDR1 MGHRA and CDR2 YSYEKL come from the germline V gene. V trimming: 6 bases; J trimming: 5 bases; junction bases outside the gene matches: 4. The CDR3 reads CASRGQGSTEAFF. The CDR3 coding sequence is TGCGCCAGCAGGGGACAGGGTTCTACTGAAGCTTTCTTT.

The rearrangement uses TRBV19 and TRBJ1-1; D uncertain. Trimming shortened V by 3 bases and J by 8 bases, and 7 bases separated the two germline ends. The germline gives CDR1 LNHDA, CDR2 SQIVND (reference sequence). The CDR3 has 11 residues. The CDR3 nucleotides are TGTGCCAGTAGTATGGGAGGAGAAGCTTTCTTT. Encoded protein: CASSMGGEAFF.

The chain has TRBV27 and TRBJ1-2; 7 nucleotides align to TRBD1. After removal of 0 bases from V and 5 bases from J, the junction contained 6 bases not matched to a gene. The CDR3 spans 15 residues. CDR1 and CDR2 from the germline V gene are MNHEY and SMNVEV (reference sequence). The CDR3 loop reads CASSLSSGTVYGYTF. CDR3 coding DNA: TGTGCCAGCAGTTTATCGTCCGGGACAGTATATGGCTACACCTTC.